Sequencing of this T cell receptor (beta chain) was carried out in a study of blood T cell repertoires in COVID-19. Whole-study context: Sources were T cells, B-cell-depleted T cells, or PBMCs; the material itself was cDNA or gDNA.

This CDR3 region has 15 residues. Authors' analysis steps: Estimates of nucleated cell counts were drawn from the amplification of reference gene primers. Sequenced by immunoSEQ multiplex PCR; TCRdb stores in-frame clones only, minus some. Clonal size and the V and J genes are those of that table, whereas D and trimming came from the DNA. This table has 150,000 or so clones, roughly 79% appearing once. The origin of this receptor is a woman older than 75 with acute or convalescent COVID-19. The chain couples TRBV1 to TRBJ2-5; TRBD2 is taken as the D call from the table, unchecked against the DNA. TRBV1 is an annotated pseudogene. Sequenced: peripheral blood. Here the CDR3 reads CTSSQDLAGQETQYF. The CDR3 DNA is TGCACCAGCAGCCAAGATCTAGCGGGACAGGAGACCCAGTACTTC.